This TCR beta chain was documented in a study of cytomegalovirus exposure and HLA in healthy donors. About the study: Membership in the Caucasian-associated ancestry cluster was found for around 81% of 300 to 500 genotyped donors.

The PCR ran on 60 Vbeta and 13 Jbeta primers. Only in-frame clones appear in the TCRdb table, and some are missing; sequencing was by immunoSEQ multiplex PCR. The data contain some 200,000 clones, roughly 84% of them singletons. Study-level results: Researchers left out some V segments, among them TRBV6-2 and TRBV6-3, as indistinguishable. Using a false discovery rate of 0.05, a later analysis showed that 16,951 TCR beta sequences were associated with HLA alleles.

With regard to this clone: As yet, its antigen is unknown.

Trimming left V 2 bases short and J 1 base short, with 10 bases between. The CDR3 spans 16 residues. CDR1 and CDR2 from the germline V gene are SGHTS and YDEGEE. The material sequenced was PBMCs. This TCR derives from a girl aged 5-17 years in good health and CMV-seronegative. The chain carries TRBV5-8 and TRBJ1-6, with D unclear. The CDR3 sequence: CASSFSGGSYNSPLHF. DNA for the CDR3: TGTGCCAGCAGCTTTTCGGGAGGATCCTATAATTCACCCCTCCACTTT.